The clone carrying this TCR beta chain was detected ten times or more. The antigen is unknown. Researchers built TCR beta libraries using quantitative 5'-RACE with molecular barcodes. TCRdb ran MiXCR on the 5' RACE reads and lists one entry per CDR3 protein. The sample records around 130,000 distinct CDR3 sequences, around 7% being singletons. In germline, CDR1 is LNHNV, CDR2 YYDKDF (reference sequence). The CDR3 covers 14 residues. V was clipped by 0 bases and J by 6 bases, with 9 bases between them. This sample is part of a study of CD8 T cells in ankylosing spondylitis. Findings and caveats of the study: Clones linked with disease were CD8+ and fairly uncommon in the peripheral blood. Within matched ankylosing spondylitis synovial fluid, disease-linked clones were reportedly significantly enriched. Ankylosing spondylitis blood seemed to carry a telltale TCR beta motif made of eight or nine highly homologous variants.

The chain uses TRBV15 and TRBJ2-1, with D perhaps matching TRBD1 or TRBD2 (5 bases each). This sequence was found in a male donor with ankylosing spondylitis or in good health (not recorded which). The sequencing input was blood, either unsorted or a sorted T cell fraction (not recorded which). The CDR3: CATSRDLGRNEQFF. CDR3 bases: TGTGCCACCAGCAGAGATCTGGGACGCAATGAGCAGTTCTTC.